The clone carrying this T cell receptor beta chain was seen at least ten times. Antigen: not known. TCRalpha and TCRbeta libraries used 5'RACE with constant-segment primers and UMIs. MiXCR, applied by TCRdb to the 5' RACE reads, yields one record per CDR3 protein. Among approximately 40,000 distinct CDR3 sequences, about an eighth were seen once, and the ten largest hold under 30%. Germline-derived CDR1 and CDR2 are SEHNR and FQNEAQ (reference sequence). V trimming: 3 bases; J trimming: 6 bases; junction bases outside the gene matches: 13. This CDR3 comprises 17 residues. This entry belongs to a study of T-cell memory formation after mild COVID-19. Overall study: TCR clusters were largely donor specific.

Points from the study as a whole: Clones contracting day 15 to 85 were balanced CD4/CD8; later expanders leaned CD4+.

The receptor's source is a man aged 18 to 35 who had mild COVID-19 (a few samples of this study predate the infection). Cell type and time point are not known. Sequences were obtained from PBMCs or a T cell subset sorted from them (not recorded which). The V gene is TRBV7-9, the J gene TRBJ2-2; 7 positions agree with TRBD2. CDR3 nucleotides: TGTGCCAGCAGCTTGTGGGCCGCTAAGCGGGGATCCGGGGAGCTGTTTTTT. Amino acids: CASSLWAAKRGSGELFF.